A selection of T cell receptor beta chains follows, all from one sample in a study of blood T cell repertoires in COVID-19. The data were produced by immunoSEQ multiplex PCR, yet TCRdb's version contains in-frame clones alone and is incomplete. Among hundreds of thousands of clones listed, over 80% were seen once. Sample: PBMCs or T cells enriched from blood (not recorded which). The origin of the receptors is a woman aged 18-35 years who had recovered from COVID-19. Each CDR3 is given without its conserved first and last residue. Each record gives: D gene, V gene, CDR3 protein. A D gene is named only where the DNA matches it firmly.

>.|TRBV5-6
ASSLPGSYGYT
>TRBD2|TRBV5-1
ASSLPSGLAKNIQY
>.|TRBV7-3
ASSLSSGSNEQF
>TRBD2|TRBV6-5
ASRREWELF
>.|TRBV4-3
ASSQDSVSTEAF
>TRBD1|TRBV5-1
ASSPGTGEDRGYT
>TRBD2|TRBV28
ASSLGTRLAGSRYEQY
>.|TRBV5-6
ASSLLATEAF
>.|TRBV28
ASSRGGLSTDTQY
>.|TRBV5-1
ASSFGQLSGANVLT
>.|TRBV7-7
ASSPTRTGMCNQPQH
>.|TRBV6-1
ASSEPGFAAGELF
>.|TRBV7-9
ASSWRPGEANYGYT
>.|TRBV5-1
ASNDLRGSGTEAF
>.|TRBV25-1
ACGSSSYNEQF
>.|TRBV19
ASSTWRTDFNYGYT
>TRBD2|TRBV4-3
ASSQADGGVFDEQF
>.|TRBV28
ASMGSSYEQY
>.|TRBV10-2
ASSGGTREQF
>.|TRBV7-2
ASSLKELSGYT
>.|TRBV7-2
ASSSGPSPIGNQPQH
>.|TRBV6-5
ASRDSSNYGYT
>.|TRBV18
ASSPQGWRNQPQH
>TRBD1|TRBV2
ASLLTWDRYTGELF
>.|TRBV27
ASRPVGNYGYT
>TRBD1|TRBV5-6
ASSLGGQEFSPLH
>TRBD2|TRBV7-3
ASSFSGNEQF
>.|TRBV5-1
ASSLDSKNTEAF
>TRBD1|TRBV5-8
ASSWTGDYSPLH
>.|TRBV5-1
ASSLPGRGHGYT
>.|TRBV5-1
ASSYNSLAGELF
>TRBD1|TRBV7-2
ASSLGTGHTDTQY
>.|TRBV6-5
ASSYGTTMGHEQY
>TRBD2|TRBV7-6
ASSPSSGERETQY
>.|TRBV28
ASGAREVEGYT
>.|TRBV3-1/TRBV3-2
ASSPLPGTFYEQY
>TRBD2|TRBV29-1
SVGRSGRDYNEQF
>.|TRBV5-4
ASSLYASSGNTIY
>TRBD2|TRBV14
ASRTSGRGNEQF
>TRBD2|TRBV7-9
ASSLTSATDTQY
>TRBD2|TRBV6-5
ATSTSGRYNEQF
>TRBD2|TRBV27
ASSFSPTSGRSGTQY
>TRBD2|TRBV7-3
ASSRGAGKAETQY
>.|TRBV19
ASSILPGSKTQY
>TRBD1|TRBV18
ASSPGQGNNIQY
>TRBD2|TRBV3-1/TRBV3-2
ASSRLAGSSYEQY
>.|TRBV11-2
ASSSYRRTGIYNEQF
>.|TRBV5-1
ASSFEKGRGGPEAF
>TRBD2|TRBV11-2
ASSLDRRAGATDTQY
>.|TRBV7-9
ASSLTSGRGYEKLF
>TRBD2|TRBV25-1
ASSRVSGSTGELF
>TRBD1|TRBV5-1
ASSWTGEYTEAF
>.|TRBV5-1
ASSLGGAGIGDTQY